These 17 T cell receptor beta chains share one sample of origin, sequenced in a study of T cell responses to AZD1222 COVID-19 vaccine. Produced via immunoSEQ multiplex PCR; TCRdb's table is partial and in-frame only. Seen here are 120,000 to 150,000 clones, more than 75% observed once, and the top ten hold just under 2%. The sequenced sample was peripheral blood, obtained 28 days after the second AZD1222 dose. These receptors originate from an adult who received the AZD1222 COVID-19 vaccine.

The rearrangement uses TRBV7-9 and TRBJ1-6, with D perhaps matching TRBD1 (6 bases). V was pared by 1 base and J by 4 bases, with 11 bases between. CDR1 and CDR2 (germline): SEHNR, FQNEAQ (reference sequence). The length of the CDR3 is 16 residues. For the CDR3, the DNA is TGTGCCAGCAGCTTAGGGACAGAAATTTATAATTCACCCCTCCACTTT. It codes for CASSLGTEIYNSPLHF.

The chain has TRBV6-6 and TRBJ1-2, with unresolved D. Trimming took off 3 bases at V and 4 bases at J, with 12 bases between the two ends. This CDR3 spans 14 amino acids. Germline CDR1 is MNHNY and CDR2 is SVGAGI (reference sequence). CDR3 bases: TGTGCCAGCAGTTATTCGACTGCAACCTATGGCTACACCTTC. Protein product: CASSYSTATYGYTF.

The chain combines TRBV5-1 with TRBJ2-5; possible D gene TRBD1, 6 bases. V was shortened by 0 bases and J by 5 bases, with 14 bases between the two germline ends. The CDR3 consists of 15 residues. Germline assignment: CDR1 SGHRS and CDR2 YFSETQ. The CDR3 sequence is CASSLAGDYRETQYF. DNA of the CDR3: TGCGCCAGCAGCTTGGCAGGGGATTACCGGGAGACCCAGTACTTC.

This chain joins TRBV7-9 and TRBJ2-3; D uncertain. CDR3 length equals 15 residues. Germline CDR1 and CDR2: SEHNR and FQNEAQ (reference sequence). V was trimmed by 1 base and J by 2 bases, leaving 10 bases between them. DNA for the CDR3: TGTGCCAGCAGCTTAGTGCAGTCCTCCACAGATACGCAGTATTTT. Protein product: CASSLVQSSTDTQYF.

This chain joins TRBV30 and TRBJ2-3; a weak D match, TRBD2 (6 bases). The ends were cut back, 4 bases at V and 6 bases at J, with 11 bases in the middle. Germline V gene sequence: CDR1 GTSNPN, CDR2 SVGIG (reference sequence). This CDR3 is 12 amino acids long. DNA for the CDR3: TGTGCCTGGACGGGGGAAACCGATACGCAGTATTTT. Translating gives CAWTGETDTQYF.

The sample holds a few counts of this clone. The chain has TRBV7-9 and TRBJ1-5, with 9 bases matching TRBD1. From germline, CDR1 is SEHNR and CDR2 FQNEAQ (reference sequence). This CDR3 has 16 amino acids. V was clipped by 5 bases and J by 5 bases; unmatched bases: 10. This chain's CDR3 is CASSRLDRGYDQPQHF. CDR3 in DNA: TGTGCCAGCAGCCGACTCGACAGGGGGTACGATCAGCCCCAGCATTTT.

The chain has TRBV27 and TRBJ2-3, with 10 bases aligning to TRBD1. Germline CDR1 reads MNHEY; CDR2 reads SMNVEV (reference sequence). V was pared by 4 bases and J by 4 bases, with 5 bases of the junction left unmatched. The CDR3 sequence is 15 residues long. CDR3 loop: CASSSWTGGSDTQYF. For the CDR3, the DNA is TGTGCCAGCAGTTCATGGACAGGGGGATCAGATACGCAGTATTTT.

The gene calls are TRBV5-1 and TRBJ2-5, with a possible D match to TRBD2 (5 bases). V was clipped by 4 bases and J by 2 bases, with 18 bases between them. This CDR3 is 16 amino acids long. Germline V gives CDR1 SGHRS, CDR2 YFSETQ. DNA for the CDR3: TGCGCCAGCAGCATAACTAGAGCGGTGACTCAAGAGACCCAGTACTTC. Protein sequence: CASSITRAVTQETQYF.

Here the CDR3 reads CASSIARTSGNTIYF. For the CDR3, the DNA is TGTGCCAGTAGTATCGCCCGCACCTCTGGAAACACCATATATTTT. The chain combines TRBV19 with TRBJ1-3; D remains ambiguous. Per the germline V gene, CDR1 is LNHDA and CDR2 is SQIVND (reference sequence). The CDR3 extends over 15 amino acids. V was trimmed by 3 bases and J by 0 bases, leaving 9 bases between them.

In DNA, the CDR3 is TGTGCCAGCAGCCCAACATGGGGGACTGAAGCTTTCTTT. It is translated as CASSPTWGTEAFF. The rearrangement joins TRBV5-6 to TRBJ1-1; possibly TRBD1 for D (5 bases). Germline V gene lookup returns CDR1 SGHDT and CDR2 YYEEEE. The CDR3 is 13 residues long. Trimming took 4 bases from V and 5 from J, leaving 12 bases between them. The variable domain in full, with the rest retrieved from reference TRBV5-6 and TRBJ1-1, is DAGVTQSPTHLIKTRGQQVTLRCSPKSGHDTVSWYQQALGQGPQFIFQYYEEEERQRGNFPDRFSGHQFPNYSSELNVNALLLGDSALYLCASSPTWGTEAFFGQGTRLTVV.

This chain joins TRBV10-1 and TRBJ1-3; 7 positions agree with TRBD1. The CDR3 has 16 residues. Germline V gene sequence: CDR1 WNHNN, CDR2 SYGVQD (reference sequence). V shed 3 bases and J 0 bases; nucleotides not matched to a gene: 5. For the CDR3, the DNA is TGCGCCAGCAGTGAATCGGGGACAGCCTCTGGAAACACCATATATTTT. Protein sequence: CASSESGTASGNTIYF.

The chain carries TRBV5-1 and TRBJ1-2; D might be TRBD1 (5 bases). Deletions cut 1 base from V and 6 bases from J, with 13 bases between. This CDR3 is 14 amino acids long. Looked up from germline, CDR1 is SGHRS and CDR2 is YFSETQ. The CDR3 sequence is CASSLIRDGHGYTF. In DNA form, the CDR3 reads TGCGCCAGCAGCTTGATCCGGGACGGACATGGCTACACCTTC.

This clone was counted a few times. The gene calls are TRBV6-5 and TRBJ1-4, with D uncertain. The CDR3 has 15 residues. Between the trimmed V and J ends, which lost 0 bases and 8 bases, there was a span of 13 bases. Germline V gives CDR1 MNHEY, CDR2 SVGAGI. CDR3 sequence reads: CASSYSKRGTEKLFF. CDR3 DNA sequence: TGTGCCAGCAGTTACTCAAAACGGGGAACCGAAAAACTGTTTTTT.

The chain has TRBV6-5 and TRBJ1-1; D is uncertain. Trimming removed 6 bases at V and 6 bases at J, with 14 bases between. CDR1 is MNHEY and CDR2 is SVGAGI in the germline V gene. The CDR3 totals 13 residues. The CDR3 sequence: CASRNTRHPEAFF. Here the CDR3 DNA reads TGTGCCAGCAGGAACACAAGGCACCCTGAAGCTTTCTTT.

V and J are TRBV5-5 and TRBJ1-2; D might be TRBD1 (6 bases). The CDR3 length is 15 residues. Trimming cost V 4 bases and J 0 bases, with 13 bases left between them. Germline CDR1 reads SGHKS; CDR2 reads YYEKEE (reference sequence). The CDR3 protein is CASSADRSPNYGYTF. Written as DNA, the CDR3 is TGTGCCAGCAGCGCCGACAGGAGCCCTAACTATGGCTACACCTTC.

This chain connects TRBV5-6 to TRBJ1-6; D gene ambiguous. Germline CDR1 SGHDT, CDR2 YYEEEE. Trimming removed 2 bases from V and 5 bases from J, with 14 bases in between. The CDR3 covers 16 residues. As DNA, the CDR3 is TGTGCCAGCAGCTTTTACTTGACAAGGAATAATTCACCCCTCCACTTT. Its translation: CASSFYLTRNNSPLHF.

The CDR3 loop is CASSLDSQDTQYF. CDR3 nucleotide sequence: TGTGCCAGCAGCTTGGACAGCCAGGATACGCAGTATTTT. The chain employs TRBV6-6 and TRBJ2-3, with D perhaps TRBD1 (6 bases). This CDR3 is 13 amino acids long. V lost 6 bases and J 6 bases, leaving 13 bases between the germline ends. Germline V gives CDR1 MNHNY, CDR2 SVGAGI (reference sequence).